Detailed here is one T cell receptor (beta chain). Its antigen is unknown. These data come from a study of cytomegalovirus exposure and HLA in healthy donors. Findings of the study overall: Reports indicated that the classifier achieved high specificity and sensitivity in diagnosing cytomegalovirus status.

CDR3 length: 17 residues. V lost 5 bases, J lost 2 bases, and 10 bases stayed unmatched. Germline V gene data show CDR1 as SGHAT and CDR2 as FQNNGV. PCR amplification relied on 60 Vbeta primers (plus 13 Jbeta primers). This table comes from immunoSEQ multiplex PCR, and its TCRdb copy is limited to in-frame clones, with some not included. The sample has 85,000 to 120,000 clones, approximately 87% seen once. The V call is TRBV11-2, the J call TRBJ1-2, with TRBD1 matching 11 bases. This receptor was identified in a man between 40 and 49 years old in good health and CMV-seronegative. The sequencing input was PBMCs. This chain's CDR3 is CASSGQGALLPNYGYTF. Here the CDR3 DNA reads TGTGCCAGCAGCGGACAGGGGGCCCTTTTACCAAACTATGGCTACACCTTC.